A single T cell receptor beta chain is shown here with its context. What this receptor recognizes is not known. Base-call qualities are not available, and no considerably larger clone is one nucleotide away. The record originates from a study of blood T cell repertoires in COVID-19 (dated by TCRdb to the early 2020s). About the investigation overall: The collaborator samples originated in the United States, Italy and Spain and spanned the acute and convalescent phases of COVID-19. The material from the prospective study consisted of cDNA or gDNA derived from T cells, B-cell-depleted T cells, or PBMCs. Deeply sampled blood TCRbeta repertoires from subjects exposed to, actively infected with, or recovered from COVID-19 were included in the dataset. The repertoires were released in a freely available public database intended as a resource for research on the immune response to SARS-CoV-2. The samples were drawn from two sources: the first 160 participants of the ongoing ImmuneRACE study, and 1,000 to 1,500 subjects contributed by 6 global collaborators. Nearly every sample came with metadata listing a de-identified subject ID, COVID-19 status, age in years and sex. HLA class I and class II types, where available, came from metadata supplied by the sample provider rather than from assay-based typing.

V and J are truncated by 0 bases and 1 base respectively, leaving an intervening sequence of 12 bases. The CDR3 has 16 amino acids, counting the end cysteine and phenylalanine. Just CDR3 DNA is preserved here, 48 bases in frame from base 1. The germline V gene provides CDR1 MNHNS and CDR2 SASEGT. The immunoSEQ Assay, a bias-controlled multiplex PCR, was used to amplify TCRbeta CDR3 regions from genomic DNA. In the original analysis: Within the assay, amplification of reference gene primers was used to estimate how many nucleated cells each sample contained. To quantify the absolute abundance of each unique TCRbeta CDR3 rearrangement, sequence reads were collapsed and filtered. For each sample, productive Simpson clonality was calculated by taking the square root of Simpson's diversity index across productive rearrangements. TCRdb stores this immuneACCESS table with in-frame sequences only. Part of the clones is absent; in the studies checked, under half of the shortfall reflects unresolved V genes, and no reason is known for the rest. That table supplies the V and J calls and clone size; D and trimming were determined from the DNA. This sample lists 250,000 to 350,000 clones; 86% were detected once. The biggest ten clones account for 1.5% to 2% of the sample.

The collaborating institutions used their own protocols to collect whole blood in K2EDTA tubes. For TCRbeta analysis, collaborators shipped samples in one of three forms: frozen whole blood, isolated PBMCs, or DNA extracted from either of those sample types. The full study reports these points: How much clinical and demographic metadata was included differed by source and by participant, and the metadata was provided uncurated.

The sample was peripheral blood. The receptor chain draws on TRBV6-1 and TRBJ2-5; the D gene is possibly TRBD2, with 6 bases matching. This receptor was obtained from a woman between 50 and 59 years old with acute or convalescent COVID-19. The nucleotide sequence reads TGTGCCAGCAGTGAAGCGCAGGAGGGCCTCCAAGAGACCCAGTACTTC. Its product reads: CASSEAQEGLQETQYF.